This T cell receptor (beta chain) appears in the sequencing data of a study of technical replicates of blood from a handful of donors. Germline trimming cut 0 bases from V and 8 bases from J; bases unmatched to any gene: 16. Germline values: CDR1 SGHDT, CDR2 YYEEEE. The CDR3 has 18 residues. TCRdb keeps only in-frame clones here, not all; method: immunoSEQ multiplex PCR. In the table there are 55,000 to 75,000 clones, about 95% of which are singletons. The chain employs TRBV5-6 and TRBJ1-2, with 10 bases matching TRBD1. Sequencing used PBMCs. The receptor was isolated from a human donor in good health. Some clones in this sample may be carry-over from other donors' samples. The CDR3 region is CASSLAGGTGDLFGGYTF. CDR3 coding DNA: TGTGCCAGCAGCTTGGCCGGCGGGACAGGGGACCTTTTTGGCGGCTACACCTTC.